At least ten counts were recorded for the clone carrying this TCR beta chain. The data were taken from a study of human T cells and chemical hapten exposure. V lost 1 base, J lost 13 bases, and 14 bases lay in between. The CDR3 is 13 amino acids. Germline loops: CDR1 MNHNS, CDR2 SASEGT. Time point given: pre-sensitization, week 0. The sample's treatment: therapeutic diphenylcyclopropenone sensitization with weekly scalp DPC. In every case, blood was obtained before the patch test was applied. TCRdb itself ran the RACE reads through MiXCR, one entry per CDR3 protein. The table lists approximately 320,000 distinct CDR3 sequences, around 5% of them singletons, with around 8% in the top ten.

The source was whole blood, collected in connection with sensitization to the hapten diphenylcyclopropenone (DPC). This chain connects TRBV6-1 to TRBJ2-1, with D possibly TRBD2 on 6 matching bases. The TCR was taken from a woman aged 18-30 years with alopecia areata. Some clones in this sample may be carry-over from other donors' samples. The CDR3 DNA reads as TGTGCCAGCAGTGAAGGGGGGGAGCGGATCCAGTTCTTC. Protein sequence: CASSEGGERIQFF.